A single sample is the source of the 26 T cell receptor beta chains below, sequenced in a study of cytomegalovirus exposure and HLA in healthy donors. The PCR used 60 Vbeta and 13 Jbeta primers. TCRdb's table, derived via immunoSEQ multiplex PCR, lists solely in-frame clones and lacks some. The table lists roughly 120,000 clones, less than 80% of them singletons. The specimen sequenced was PBMCs. These receptors were taken from a man aged 50-59 years in good health and CMV-seronegative.

In its sample, this clone was seen once. The CDR3 spells CASSESKYNSPLHF. The DNA of the CDR3 is TGTGCCAGCAGTGAATCAAAATATAATTCACCCCTCCACTTT. The chain carries TRBV2 and TRBJ1-6; D gene uncertain. Germline CDR1 reads SNHLY; CDR2 reads FYNNEI. The CDR3 runs 14 residues. V lost 2 bases to trimming and J lost 4 bases, with 6 bases between them. The entire variable domain, with the rest obtained from reference TRBV2 and TRBJ1-6, is as follows: EPEVTQTPSHQVTQMGQEVILRCVPISNHLYFYWYRQILGQKVEFLVSFYNNEISEKSEIFDDQFSVERPDGSNFTLKIRSTKLEDSAMYFCASSESKYNSPLHFGNGTRLTVT.

The V call is TRBV18, the J call TRBJ1-2; 10 bases match TRBD1. The V segment lost 3 bases and the J segment 6 bases; nucleotides outside the gene matches: 4. Germline V gene lookup returns CDR1 KGHSH and CDR2 LQKENI. The CDR3 runs to 14 residues. In DNA form, the CDR3 reads TGTGCCAGCTCACCGGCGGGACAGGGGAATGGCTACACCTTC. Its protein product is CASSPAGQGNGYTF.

The V and J genes are TRBV4-2 and TRBJ2-4, with a tentative D call TRBD1 (6 bases). Germline CDR1 is LGHNA and CDR2 is YNFKEQ. V lost 1 base to trimming and J lost 5 bases, with 18 bases between them. The CDR3 contains 17 residues. Here the CDR3 reads CASSQGGGHPGENIQYF. Written as DNA, the CDR3 is TGTGCCAGCAGCCAAGGAGGGGGTCACCCCGGGGAAAACATTCAGTACTTC.

This clone has only a few counts. The rearrangement uses TRBV7-7 and TRBJ2-2; maybe TRBD1 (5 bases). V was clipped by 3 bases and J by 7 bases, with 12 bases between them. CDR1 is SSHAT and CDR2 is FNYEAQ in the germline V gene (reference sequence). The CDR3 extends over 14 amino acids. The CDR3 DNA sequence: TGTGCCAGCAGCTTGACAGTCGGCCACGGGGAGCTGTTTTTT. Translating gives CASSLTVGHGELFF.

This clone was observed a few times. The CDR3 DNA reads as TGTGCCAGCAGCTTAGGAACAGGATATGGCTACACCTTC. Amino acid sequence: CASSLGTGYGYTF. The V call is TRBV7-8, the J call TRBJ1-2; tentatively, D is TRBD1 (5 bases). CDR3 length equals 13 residues. The V end was cut by 1 base, the J end by 5 bases, with 8 bases between. Germline lookup yields CDR1 SGHVS and CDR2 FQNEAQ.

The chain employs TRBV7-2 and TRBJ2-2; 9 bases map to TRBD1. The length of the CDR3 is 17 residues. With V trimmed by 5 bases and J by 7 bases, 14 bases remained unmatched. Germline lookup yields CDR1 SGHTA and CDR2 FQGNSA. CDR3 sequence reads: CASSPWTGQGRIGELFF. Here the CDR3 DNA reads TGTGCCAGCAGCCCCTGGACGGGACAGGGTCGTATCGGGGAGCTGTTTTTT. Full variable domain (remainder filled in from reference TRBV7-2 and TRBJ2-2): GAGVSQSPSNKVTEKGKDVELRCDPISGHTALYWYRQSLGQGLEFLIYFQGNSAPDKSGLPSDRFSAERTGGSVSTLTIQRTQQEDSAVYLCASSPWTGQGRIGELFFGEGSRLTVL.

This sequence joins TRBV15 and TRBJ1-1; possibly TRBD1 for D (5 bases). The length of the CDR3 is 14 residues. The germline V and J ends were trimmed by 9 bases and 0 bases, with 14 bases remaining between them. Per germline, CDR1 LNHNV and CDR2 YYDKDF (reference sequence). The CDR3 coding sequence is TGTGCCACAAAACCCCGGGGGATGAACACTGAAGCTTTCTTT. Its protein is CATKPRGMNTEAFF. The full variable domain, with the rest looked up from reference TRBV15 and TRBJ1-1, is DAMVIQNPRYQVTQFGKPVTLSCSQTLNHNVMYWYQQKSSQAPKLLFHYYDKDFNNEADTPDNFQSRRPNTSFCFLDIRSPGLGDTAMYLCATKPRGMNTEAFFGQGTRLTVV.

A few counts support this clone. This chain links TRBV2 with TRBJ2-5; D may be TRBD1 (6 bases). The germline CDR1 and CDR2 sequences are SNHLY and FYNNEI. The V gene lost 2 bases and the J gene lost 2 bases, with 9 bases spanning the gap. The CDR3 spans 14 residues. The CDR3 sequence: CASSELTGQETQYF. Written as DNA, the CDR3 is TGTGCCAGCAGTGAACTGACAGGACAAGAGACCCAGTACTTC.

The chain is built from TRBV2 and TRBJ1-5, with TRBD1 matching 7 bases. Trimming cost V 6 bases and J 6 bases; bases outside gene matches: 11. CDR1 SNHLY and CDR2 FYNNEI come from the germline V gene. The CDR3 is 15 residues long. Here the CDR3 DNA reads TGTGCCAGCAGCTCCGACAGGGTAACGCCTCAGCCCCAGCATTTT. It translates to CASSSDRVTPQPQHF.

The gene calls are TRBV6-5 and TRBJ2-3; 10 bases are a match to TRBD1. V was pared by 7 bases and J by 3 bases, with 4 bases of the junction left unmatched. Germline V CDR1 and CDR2: MNHEY, SVGAGI. The CDR3 is 14 amino acids. The CDR3 coding sequence is TGTGCCAGCAAATCGGACAGGGGGACAGATACGCAGTATTTT. Translation: CASKSDRGTDTQYF.

This clone has a count of ten or more. The rearrangement links TRBV4-2 to TRBJ2-5; TRBD2 aligns across 7 bases. V lost 0 bases, J lost 7 bases, and 8 bases stayed unmatched. The CDR3 extends over 15 amino acids. Germline V gene sequence: CDR1 LGHNA, CDR2 YNFKEQ. The CDR3 here is CASSQELGGGGTQYF. The CDR3 DNA reads as TGTGCCAGCAGCCAAGAACTCGGCGGGGGTGGGACCCAGTACTTC.

The rearrangement joins TRBV10-3 to TRBJ2-6; TRBD1 is a possible D gene (5 bases). Germline CDR1 reads ENHRY; CDR2 reads SYGVKD. The V and J ends lost 2 bases and 1 base respectively, with 21 bases between them. The CDR3 has 20 amino acids. In nucleotides, the CDR3 is TGTGCCATCAGTGAGAGGCGTTGGGGCAGGGCCGAATCTGGGGCCAACGTCCTGACTTTC. As protein: CAISERRWGRAESGANVLTF.

V and J are TRBV5-6 and TRBJ1-6, with TRBD1 matching 9 bases. Germline CDR1 SGHDT, CDR2 YYEEEE. The CDR3 covers 15 residues. V trimming: 4 bases; J trimming: 7 bases; junction bases outside the gene matches: 6. The CDR3 coding sequence is TGTGCCAGCAGCGGACAGGGGTGGGACAATTCACCCCTCCACTTT. It codes for CASSGQGWDNSPLHF.

The gene calls are TRBV19 and TRBJ1-4; TRBD1 is a possible D gene (5 bases). V lost 6 bases and J lost 2, with 22 bases in between. CDR1 and CDR2 (germline): LNHDA, SQIVND (reference sequence). This CDR3 contains 18 residues. The CDR3, as DNA: TGTGCCAGTAGGACAGTTGCACAGGAACAGTGGACTAATGAAAAACTGTTTTTT. It codes for CASRTVAQEQWTNEKLFF.

The chain joins TRBV30 to TRBJ2-5; D remains ambiguous. Trimming removed 2 bases from V and 11 bases from J, with 18 bases in between. In germline, CDR1 is GTSNPN, CDR2 SVGIG (reference sequence). This CDR3 is 13 amino acids long. CDR3 DNA sequence: TGTGCCTGGAGTCCGCCCCCCCCAAGCCTTCAGTACTTC. This sequence encodes CAWSPPPPSLQYF.

The chain joins TRBV19 to TRBJ2-2; unclear D gene. Per the germline V gene, CDR1 is LNHDA and CDR2 is SQIVND (reference sequence). This CDR3 contains 12 residues. V was trimmed by 8 bases and J by 5 bases, leaving 9 bases between them. This CDR3 is CASGRVTGELFF. Written as DNA, the CDR3 is TGTGCCAGTGGTCGGGTTACCGGGGAGCTGTTTTTT.

This clone has a handful of counts. The chain carries TRBV2 and TRBJ1-5; no definite D call. This CDR3 has 16 amino acids. Trimming removed 8 bases at V and 3 bases at J, with 20 bases between. Germline values: CDR1 SNHLY, CDR2 FYNNEI. CDR3 sequence reads: CASAPTDGLTNQPQHF. The CDR3 DNA follows: TGTGCCAGCGCCCCAACGGACGGACTGACCAATCAGCCCCAGCATTTT.

V and J are TRBV6-1 and TRBJ2-7, with TRBD1 matching over 7 bases. The germline gives CDR1 MNHNS, CDR2 SASEGT. The CDR3 has 15 amino acids. Trimming at V came to 0 bases and at J to 5 bases, leaving 7 bases not matched to a gene. The CDR3 spells CASSEATGDKDEQYV. In DNA form, the CDR3 reads TGTGCCAGCAGTGAAGCAACAGGGGATAAGGACGAGCAGTACGTC.

The rearrangement uses TRBV5-8 and TRBJ1-2; 8 positions agree with TRBD1. Germline CDR1 is SGHTS and CDR2 is YDEGEE. V lost 3 bases, J lost 6 bases, and 10 bases stayed unmatched. The CDR3 spans 15 residues. The CDR3 coding sequence is TGTGCCAGCAGCTCTAGAGGACAGGGAAGGGATGGCTACACCTTC. Its translation is CASSSRGQGRDGYTF. Full variable domain (outside the CDR3, taken from reference TRBV5-8 and TRBJ1-2): EAGVTQSPTHLIKTRGQQATLRCSPISGHTSVYWYQQALGLGLQFLLWYDEGEERNRGNFPPRFSGRQFPNYSSELNVNALELEDSALYLCASSSRGQGRDGYTFGSGTRLTVV.

The genes are TRBV28 and TRBJ1-2; 10 bases are a match to TRBD1. The CDR3 runs 17 residues. Germline assignment: CDR1 MDHEN and CDR2 SYDVKM. V dropped 5 bases and J dropped 7; count of bases not matched to a gene: 16. The DNA of the CDR3 is TGTGCCAGCAGTCCCGGGGGACAGGGGACTTTTGGCTGTGGCTACACCTTC. It encodes CASSPGGQGTFGCGYTF.

The rearrangement links TRBV21-1 to TRBJ2-7; the table gives TRBD2 as D, unverified against the DNA. TRBV21-1 is marked as a pseudogene. This CDR3 spans 13 amino acids. CDR3 residues: CASSGPGRNEQYF. Here the CDR3 DNA reads TGTGCCAGCAGCGGTCCCGGGAGGAACGAGCAGTACTTC.

This clone was seen a few times. CDR3 in DNA: TGTGCCAGCAGCTTAGCGGGGGGGCGAGGAGAGACCCAGTACTTC. Translating it yields CASSLAGGRGETQYF. This rearrangement joins TRBV7-3 to TRBJ2-5; 9 bases are shared with TRBD2. This CDR3 spans 15 amino acids. After removal of 2 bases from V and 4 bases from J, the junction contained 5 bases not matched to a gene. From germline, CDR1 is SGHTA and CDR2 FQGTGA.

This chain links TRBV6-6 with TRBJ1-1; D ambiguous. The germline CDR1 and CDR2 sequences are MNHNY and SVGAGI (reference sequence). This CDR3 region has 14 residues. V lost 6 bases and J 0 bases, leaving 11 bases between the germline ends. CDR3 residues: CASSLDLVNTEAFF. CDR3 bases: TGTGCCAGCAGCCTCGATTTAGTGAACACTGAAGCTTTCTTT.

The chain couples TRBV5-1 to TRBJ1-2, with D possibly matching TRBD1 (6 bases). Germline V gene lookup returns CDR1 SGHRS and CDR2 YFSETQ. The CDR3 runs 18 residues. Trimming removed 1 base from V and 5 bases from J, with 24 bases in between. The CDR3 nucleotides read TGCGCCAGCAGCTTGTTTTCAGGGGTAGAAGCAGCTACGTATGGCTACACCTTC. This gives the protein CASSLFSGVEAATYGYTF.

This sequence joins TRBV7-2 and TRBJ1-4; no reliable D call. Per germline, CDR1 SGHTA and CDR2 FQGNSA. There are 13 residues in the CDR3. With 5 bases removed from V and 0 bases from J, the gap between germline ends came to 4 bases. The CDR3 sequence is CASSRATNEKLFF. The DNA for the CDR3 is TGTGCCAGCAGCCGCGCAACTAATGAAAAACTGTTTTTT.

V and J are TRBV10-3 and TRBJ2-3; 7 bases map to TRBD1. The germline CDR1 and CDR2 sequences are ENHRY and SYGVKD. The ends lost 8 bases at V and 2 bases at J; junction bases unmatched: 10. The CDR3 loop spans 15 amino acids. This CDR3 is CAIRTRDSNTDTQYF. The CDR3 nucleotides are TGTGCCATCCGTACACGGGACAGTAACACAGATACGCAGTATTTT.